This T cell receptor beta chain comes out of a study of sequential checkpoint blockade in melanoma. In the study overall: TCRβ was sequenced from DNA of 90 to 95 pretreatment tumors. Study-wide results and limits: Tumor T-cell fraction and clonality correlated with PD-L1 and CD8+ counts.

Treatment in this sample: randomized to nivolumab then ipilimumab (arm A) or the reverse (arm B). This CDR3 contains 15 residues. Trimming removed 6 bases from V and 3 bases from J; junction bases left unmatched: 9. From germline, CDR1 is MNHEY and CDR2 SMNVEV (reference sequence). The table lists this clone with many counts. What it recognizes is unknown. Repertoires were generated with immunoSEQ multiplex PCR, while TCRdb's copy carries only in-frame clones and drops some. Among thousands of clones listed, about 19% were seen once. This receptor was obtained from a human donor with melanoma. The V and J genes are TRBV27 and TRBJ2-7; 9 bases map to TRBD2. Source: tumor tissue (inferred from file names), taken from a patient given nivolumab and ipilimumab in sequence. The CDR3 bases are TGTGCCAGCAGGCCCGCGGGGGGGAGTCTCTACGAGCAGTACTTC. Its translation is CASRPAGGSLYEQYF.